The 29 T cell receptor beta chains below come from one sample, sequenced in a study of tumor and adjacent non-tumor tissue in lung cancer. A modified ARM-PCR protocol with three rounds of nested PCR amplified TCRbeta. TCRdb processed the multiplex PCR reads anew with MiXCR; each CDR3 protein has one entry. The profile shows around 70,000 distinct CDR3 sequences, 55% to 85% of them singletons. The template was RNA from unsorted bulk tissue. Sample: lung tumor tissue. The receptors stem from a man in his 60s with non-small cell lung cancer.

About this clonotype: Its ends do not fully match the called genes, so a read error is possible. The gene calls are TRBV12-3 or TRBV12-4 and TRBJ2-1; D is perhaps TRBD1 or TRBD2 (5 bases each). The CDR3 is 15 residues long. CDR3 region: CARSFPQRDHDEQFF. DNA for the CDR3: TGTGCCAGGAGTTTCCCTCAACGGGACCACGATGAGCAGTTCTTC.

This clonotype qualifies as medium-sized. The rearrangement links TRBV13 to TRBJ1-3; D is unclear. Germline CDR1 PRHDT, CDR2 FYEKMQ (reference sequence). This CDR3 contains 13 residues. The V gene lost 5 bases and the J gene lost 4 bases, with 9 bases spanning the gap. CDR3 amino acids: CASSLLGGNTIYF. CDR3 DNA sequence: TGTGCCAGCAGCCTACTTGGAGGAAACACCATATATTTT.

V gene TRBV6-5 combines with J gene TRBJ2-4; TRBD2 aligns across 11 bases. CDR1 is MNHEY and CDR2 is SVGAGI in the germline V gene. Germline trimming cut 11 bases from V and 8 bases from J; bases unmatched to any gene: 17. The CDR3 has 16 amino acids. CDR3 sequence: CAGGPRLAGRRHIQYF. The CDR3 DNA reads TGTGCCGGCGGGCCCAGACTAGCGGGAAGGCGACACATTCAGTACTTC.

Concerning this clonotype itself: Just one base apart from a much larger clone, this may be a read error. This rearrangement joins TRBV5-3 to TRBJ2-7; 7 bases align to TRBD1. TRBV5-3 is recorded as an ORF, its role being uncertain. The V and J ends lost 4 bases and 3 bases, in that order; junction bases with no gene match: 7. This CDR3 has 14 amino acids. The CDR3 DNA is TGTGCCAGAAGCATGGACAGGAAAATCTACGAGCAGTACTTC. It is translated as CARSMDRKIYEQYF.

The gene calls are TRBV29-1 and TRBJ1-4; possibly TRBD1 for D (6 bases). The CDR3 totals 12 residues. CDR1 and CDR2 (germline): SQVTM, ANQGSEA. The CDR3 loop is CNIETRGGELFF. In DNA form, the CDR3 reads TGCAACATTGAAACCAGGGGTGGCGAACTGTTTTTT.

By proportion, this clonotype is medium-sized (0.01 to 0.1%). The rearrangement uses TRBV20-1 and TRBJ1-4; the match to TRBD1 covers 8 bases. Germline CDR1 reads DFQATT; CDR2 reads SNEGSKA (reference sequence). The CDR3 is made up of 13 amino acids. The V and J ends lost 5 bases and 12 bases, in that order; junction bases with no gene match: 11. Here the CDR3 DNA reads TGCAGTGCTGGACAGGGAGGACGGATGCAACTGTTTTTT. Protein sequence: CSAGQGGRMQLFF.

Comments on this clonotype: The junction departs from the called germline gene at one end, perhaps through a read error. The rearrangement joins TRBV6-2 or TRBV6-3 to TRBJ2-3; 15 bases agree with TRBD2. Germline V gene data show CDR1 as MNHEY and CDR2 as SVGEGT. CDR3 size: 19 residues. The CDR3 DNA reads as TGTGCCAGCAGTTACCAGGCGGGACTAGCGGGGGGATACACAGATACACAGTATTTT. This sequence encodes CASSYQAGLAGGYTDTQYF.

This sequence joins TRBV6-5 and TRBJ1-5, with TRBD1 as a possible D gene (5 bases). Germline values: CDR1 MNHEY, CDR2 SVGAGI. V was shortened by 5 bases and J by 8 bases, with 16 bases between the two germline ends. The CDR3 consists of 14 residues. Here the CDR3 reads CASSRTTAEKPQHF. CDR3 bases: TGTGCCAGCAGTCGCACGACAGCTGAGAAGCCCCAGCATTTT.

The J gene is TRBJ2-5, the V gene TRBV5-5, with D perhaps TRBD1 or TRBD2 (5 bases each). The CDR3 totals 14 residues. Germline CDR1 SGHKS, CDR2 YYEKEE (reference sequence). CDR3 bases: TGTGACAACAGTCATCCGGGACGGAAAGAGACCCAGTACTTC. As protein: CDNSHPGRKETQYF. The whole variable domain, filled in from reference TRBV5-5 and TRBJ2-5, reads DAGVTQSPTHLIKTRGQQVTLRCSPISGHKSVSWYQQVLGQGPQFIFQYYEKEERGRGNFPDRFSARQFPNYSSELNVNALLLGDSALYLCDNSHPGRKETQYFGPGTRLLVL.

Concerning this clonotype: A junction boundary mismatches the germline segment, possibly from a read error. The chain employs TRBV6-5 and TRBJ2-7; 12 bases are a match to TRBD2. Germline CDR1 MNHEY, CDR2 SVGAGI. CDR3 length: 15 amino acids. The CDR3 sequence: CASNLTSGSSCEQYF. Written as DNA, the CDR3 is TGTGCCAGCAATTTGACTAGCGGGAGCTCCTGCGAGCAGTACTTC.

This clonotype was detected once. A junction end diverges from the germline sequence, so it may reflect a read error. CDR3 protein: CSATSPPSEGTDTQYF. In DNA, the CDR3 is TGCAGTGCTACATCCCCGCCCAGCGAGGGCACAGATACACAGTATTTT. The V and J genes are TRBV20-1 and TRBJ2-3; D may be TRBD2 (5 bases). CDR1 DFQATT and CDR2 SNEGSKA come from the germline V gene (reference sequence). The CDR3 totals 16 residues.

The sample holds one count of this clonotype. The junction differs from germline at one of its ends, possibly a read error. This chain connects TRBV7-9 to TRBJ2-1; 13 bases are shared with TRBD2. The germline V gene has CDR1 SEHNR and CDR2 FQNEAQ (reference sequence). CDR3 size: 15 residues. CDR3 DNA: TGTGCCAGCAGCGGGACTAGCGGGAATTACAATGAGCAGATCTTC. Translated: CASSGTSGNYNEQIF.

A few counts support this clonotype. Given a much more abundant clone one base away, this may be a read error. This rearrangement joins TRBV5-1 to TRBJ2-7; the D call may be TRBD1 or TRBD2 (5 bases each). This CDR3 comprises 14 residues. Germline-derived CDR1 and CDR2 are SGHRS and YFSETQ. CDR3 nucleotides: TGCGCCAACAGCTTGGTTGGGGGTTCCTACGAGCAGTACTTC. Translated, it gives CANSLVGGSYEQYF.

As regards this clonotype: Likely a read error: the CDR3 ends without its conserved phenylalanine or tryptophan. The chain uses TRBV6-1 and TRBJ1-5; TRBD1 matches at 9 bases. Per the germline V gene, CDR1 is MNHNS and CDR2 is SASEGT. CDR3 length: 16 amino acids. J gave up 1 base and V 7 bases, and 8 bases lay outside the gene matches. CDR3 amino acids: CASKRTGDASNQPQHY. The CDR3 DNA is TGTGCCAGCAAGCGGACAGGGGACGCGAGCAATCAGCCCCAGCATTAT.

Remarks on this clonotype: This CDR3 is missing its conserved last phenylalanine or tryptophan, likely due to a read error. V is TRBV5-5 and J is TRBJ2-2; no definite D call. The CDR3 runs 14 residues. Germline lookup yields CDR1 SGHKS and CDR2 YYEKEE (reference sequence). Trimming pared 8 bases from V and 1 base from J, leaving 12 bases between. In nucleotides, the CDR3 is TGTGCCAGTAGCAAGAACCAGAACACCGGGGAGCTGTTTTAT. This codes for CASSKNQNTGELFY.

This clonotype came up once. This may be a read error: a much more frequent sequence differs by one nucleotide. The chain joins TRBV5-5 to TRBJ2-3, with D possibly TRBD1 on 5 matching bases. The end of the DNA fits TRBJ1-5 better, so the J call may be wrong. The CDR3 extends over 15 amino acids. Germline-derived CDR1 and CDR2 are SGHKS and YYEKEE (reference sequence). The CDR3 sequence is CASSLGLALLGTQHF. CDR3 nucleotide sequence: TGTGCCAGCAGCCTGGGACTAGCCCTCCTTGGTACGCAGCATTTT.

In the case of this clonotype: At one of its ends the junction is not consistent with the germline gene, which may arise from a read error. The chain has TRBV6-5 and TRBJ2-7, with D perhaps TRBD2 (6 bases). CDR1 and CDR2 from the germline V gene are MNHEY and SVGAGI. CDR3 size: 15 residues. Here the CDR3 DNA reads TGTGCCAGTAGTTACTCGAGACGGGAGACGGACGGGCAGTACTTC. As protein: CASSYSRRETDGQYF.

Comment on this clonotype: The junction shows a germline mismatch at one end, possibly a read error. The chain has TRBV12-3 or TRBV12-4 and TRBJ2-1; possibly TRBD2 for D (5 bases). This CDR3 contains 15 residues. CDR3 sequence reads: CASRFPQRNHNEQLF. In nucleotides, the CDR3 is TGTGCCAGCAGATTCCCTCAGCGGAACCACAATGAGCAGCTCTTC.

Worth noting for this clonotype: Because the CDR3 is missing its conserved closing phenylalanine or tryptophan, this is likely a read error. As DNA, the CDR3 is TGCAGTGCTACTTTGGCGGGAGGGCCGGAGACCTGGGAGCTGTTTTTA. Protein: CSATLAGGPETWELFL. The chain couples TRBV20-1 to TRBJ2-2; 9 nucleotides agree with TRBD2. Trimming took 4 bases from V and 9 from J; bases not matched to a gene: 15. The length of the CDR3 is 16 residues. The germline gives CDR1 DFQATT, CDR2 SNEGSKA (reference sequence).

Concerning this clonotype: Germline and junction disagree at one end, which may indicate a read error. The chain joins TRBV20-1 to TRBJ1-5, with 8 nucleotides matching TRBD1. This CDR3 spans 16 amino acids. Per germline, CDR1 DFQATT and CDR2 SNEGSKA (reference sequence). For the CDR3, the DNA is TGCAGTACTAGAGATGACAGGGGATGTAGCAATCAGCCCCAGCTTTTT. Translating it yields CSTRDDRGCSNQPQLF.

V usage is TRBV29-1 and J usage is TRBJ2-1; no clear D gene. The CDR3 sequence is 11 residues long. The ends were cut back, 5 bases at V and 11 bases at J, with 13 bases in the middle. Germline CDR1 reads SQVTM; CDR2 reads ANQGSEA. Written as DNA, the CDR3 is TGCAGCGTTTACCTAGTCGTTAAGCAGTTCTTC. This encodes CSVYLVVKQFF.

Comment on this clonotype: A read error is likely, as this CDR3 ends without the conserved phenylalanine or tryptophan. Because the CDR3's place on the DNA is in doubt, the DNA is left out and the CDR3 is given as listed by TCRdb. V is TRBV29-1 and J is TRBJ1-1; the table assigns TRBD1, which was not confirmed against the DNA. Counting both end residues, the CDR3 totals 12 amino acids. Germline values: CDR1 SQVTM, CDR2 ANQGSEA. The CDR3 sequence is CSLKEGSIEVFS.

The rearrangement uses TRBV29-1 and TRBJ2-7; D remains ambiguous. V gave up 4 bases and J gave up 5 bases, with 12 bases separating them. Germline CDR1 SQVTM, CDR2 ANQGSEA. The CDR3 is 12 amino acids. CDR3 in DNA: TGCAGCGTTGTGTTGTTGGACCACGAGCAGTACTTC. Translated: CSVVLLDHEQYF.

This sequence joins TRBV7-9 and TRBJ1-2; unclear D gene. Germline V gene sequence: CDR1 SEHNR, CDR2 FQNEAQ (reference sequence). This CDR3 has 14 residues. Trimming removed 10 bases at V and 8 bases at J, with 23 bases between. Here the CDR3 DNA reads TGTGCCACCAGTTTAGACGGGCAGCGAACCGGCTACACCTTC. This encodes CATSLDGQRTGYTF.

This clonotype was counted between two and nine times. One base away lies a much larger clone, so this may be a sequencing read error. The genes are TRBV20-1 and TRBJ2-3; D may correspond to TRBD1 or TRBD2 (5 bases each). The CDR3 is made up of 13 amino acids. In germline, CDR1 is DFQATT, CDR2 SNEGSKA (reference sequence). In DNA, the CDR3 is TGCAGTGCCGAGGGGCTTGACGCAGATATGCAGTATTTT. Translated: CSAEGLDADMQYF.

With regard to this clonotype: Since the CDR3 does not end with the conserved phenylalanine or tryptophan, this likely comes from a read error. The genes are TRBV11-1 and TRBJ1-1; possibly TRBD1 for D (5 bases). The V and J ends lost 0 bases and 7 bases respectively, with 9 bases between them. The CDR3 loop spans 13 amino acids. Germline lookup yields CDR1 SGHAT and CDR2 FQDESV (reference sequence). The CDR3: CASSLAPGHEAFI. The CDR3 DNA reads TGTGCCAGCAGCTTAGCGCCGGGGCATGAAGCTTTCATT.

As for this clonotype: Sequence at one end of the junction differs from germline and may be a read error. The rearrangement joins TRBV20-1 to TRBJ2-1; 11 positions match TRBD2. This CDR3 region has 17 residues. From germline, CDR1 is DFQATT and CDR2 SNEGSKA (reference sequence). In DNA form, the CDR3 reads TGCAGTATTAGTAGCATACTAGCGGGAGCTACCTACGATGAGCAGTTCTTC. Its protein product is CSISSILAGATYDEQFF.

Regarding this clonotype: One junction end does not reproduce the germline sequence, and a read error may be involved. The chain recombines TRBV12-3 or TRBV12-4 with TRBJ1-1; possible D gene TRBD1, 6 bases. CDR3 size: 14 residues. The CDR3 loop is CASSMGQWNAEVFF. The CDR3 DNA reads TGTGCCAGCAGTATGGGACAATGGAACGCTGAAGTTTTCTTT.

With respect to this clonotype: Mismatch with germline at one junction end may stem from a read error. V usage is TRBV6-6 and J usage is TRBJ2-3; D gene ambiguous. There are 12 residues in the CDR3. In germline, CDR1 is MNHNY, CDR2 SVGAGI (reference sequence). The CDR3 sequence: CTSRTHTDTQYF. Here the CDR3 DNA reads TGTACCAGCAGGACCCATACAGATACGCAGTATTTT.